Following are 16 T cell receptor beta chains from one sample sequenced in a study of cytomegalovirus exposure and HLA in healthy donors. This PCR relied on a set of 60 Vbeta primers and 13 Jbeta primers. Sequencing was performed with immunoSEQ multiplex PCR; in TCRdb, only in-frame clones are kept and a portion is missing. The sample consists of about 170,000 clones, approximately 82% of them appearing once. Sequenced sample: PBMCs. All receptors derive from a male donor in good health and CMV-seronegative.

The chain is built from TRBV11-3 and TRBJ2-1; the match to TRBD2 covers 8 bases. The CDR3 loop spans 15 amino acids. V trimming: 8 bases; J trimming: 4 bases; junction bases outside the gene matches: 10. CDR1 is SGHNT and CDR2 is YENEEA in the germline V gene. The CDR3 sequence: CASASGSGSYNEQFF. In DNA form, the CDR3 reads TGTGCCAGCGCCTCAGGAAGCGGGAGTTACAATGAGCAGTTCTTC.

The chain links TRBV6-4 to TRBJ2-1; the match to TRBD2 covers 9 bases. The CDR3 length is 15 residues. Germline values: CDR1 MRHNA, CDR2 SNTAGT. J was trimmed by 8 bases and V by 4 bases; bases with no gene match: 9. The CDR3 DNA reads TGTGCCAGCAGTGCTTCAGCGGGAGGTGGCGATGAGCAGTTCTTC. Its protein product is CASSASAGGGDEQFF.

The gene calls are TRBV4-2 and TRBJ1-1; D might be TRBD1 (5 bases). V gave up 3 bases and J gave up 4 bases, with 12 bases separating them. The CDR3 is 14 residues long. Germline CDR1 is LGHNA and CDR2 is YNFKEQ. CDR3 in amino acids: CASSQTVRTTEAFF. CDR3 nucleotides: TGTGCCAGCAGCCAGACAGTCCGAACCACTGAAGCTTTCTTT.

This chain connects TRBV7-9 to TRBJ1-4; D not certain. V shed 2 bases and J shed 3 bases, with 10 bases lying between them. The CDR3 contains 15 residues. Germline V gene sequence: CDR1 SEHNR, CDR2 FQNEAQ (reference sequence). CDR3: CASSLLLAANEKLFF. Written as DNA, the CDR3 is TGTGCCAGCAGCTTACTCCTCGCGGCTAATGAAAAACTGTTTTTT.

This clone showed up just once. This sequence joins TRBV28 and TRBJ2-1, with TRBD2 matching 10 bases. Germline lookup yields CDR1 MDHEN and CDR2 SYDVKM. The CDR3 runs 16 residues. With V trimmed by 6 bases and J by 2 bases, 7 bases remained unmatched. CDR3 sequence (DNA): TGTGCCAGCAGAGGCCCGACTAGCGGGCCCTACAATGAGCAGTTCTTC. Translated, it gives CASRGPTSGPYNEQFF.

The CDR3 loop is CATSREDRHADTQYF. CDR3 coding DNA: TGTGCCACCAGCAGAGAGGACAGGCACGCAGATACGCAGTATTTT. J is TRBJ2-3 and V is TRBV15; 7 bases are a match to TRBD1. There are 15 residues in the CDR3. Germline CDR1 reads LNHNV; CDR2 reads YYDKDF (reference sequence). V gave up 0 bases and J gave up 4 bases; unmatched junction bases: 4. The variable domain in full, completed from reference TRBV15 and TRBJ2-3, reads DAMVIQNPRYQVTQFGKPVTLSCSQTLNHNVMYWYQQKSSQAPKLLFHYYDKDFNNEADTPDNFQSRRPNTSFCFLDIRSPGLGDTAMYLCATSREDRHADTQYFGPGTRLTVL.

The rearrangement uses TRBV12-2 and TRBJ2-1; TRBD2, the table's D call, lacks a check against the DNA. TRBV12-2 is flagged as a pseudogene. The CDR3 covers 16 residues. The CDR3 DNA is TGTGCAAGTCGCTCAAATAGCGGGAGTTCAGGCAATGAGCAGTTCTTC. This encodes CASRSNSGSSGNEQFF.

The gene calls are TRBV30 and TRBJ2-7, with 8 bases matching TRBD1. This CDR3 comprises 11 residues. V gave up 4 bases and J gave up 7 bases; unmatched junction bases: 3. CDR1 GTSNPN and CDR2 SVGIG come from the germline V gene (reference sequence). CDR3 protein: CAWKDRVEQYF. CDR3 coding DNA: TGTGCCTGGAAGGACAGGGTGGAGCAGTACTTC.

The genes are TRBV5-1 and TRBJ1-1; D perhaps matches TRBD1 (5 bases). CDR3 length equals 15 residues. V lost 1 base, J lost 7 bases, and 17 bases lay in between. Germline V CDR1 and CDR2: SGHRS, YFSETQ. The DNA of the CDR3 is TGCGCCAGCAGCTTGTTCATGCAGGGTGGACGTGAAGCTTTCTTT. Its translation: CASSLFMQGGREAFF.

The rearrangement uses TRBV28 and TRBJ2-7, with D uncertain. V was clipped by 7 bases and J by 4 bases, with 17 bases between them. CDR1 is MDHEN, CDR2 SYDVKM, per germline. There are 14 residues in the CDR3. The CDR3 spells CASTPLARLYEQYF. DNA of the CDR3: TGTGCCAGCACCCCGCTGGCCAGGCTATACGAGCAGTACTTC.

The gene calls are TRBV5-6 and TRBJ1-1, with D unclear. From germline, CDR1 is SGHDT and CDR2 YYEEEE. The CDR3 contains 14 residues. The ends were cut back, 1 base at V and 0 bases at J, with 7 bases in the middle. CDR3 DNA sequence: TGTGCCAGCAGCTTGTCCGTAATGAACACTGAAGCTTTCTTT. Its translation is CASSLSVMNTEAFF. The variable domain in full, completed from reference TRBV5-6 and TRBJ1-1, reads DAGVTQSPTHLIKTRGQQVTLRCSPKSGHDTVSWYQQALGQGPQFIFQYYEEEERQRGNFPDRFSGHQFPNYSSELNVNALLLGDSALYLCASSLSVMNTEAFFGQGTRLTVV.

The chain uses TRBV5-1 and TRBJ1-4; the match to TRBD1 covers 8 bases. Germline-derived CDR1 and CDR2 are SGHRS and YFSETQ. Germline trimming cut 0 bases from V and 7 bases from J; bases unmatched to any gene: 5. The CDR3 totals 15 residues. The CDR3 DNA reads as TGCGCCAGCAGCTTGGTAGCAGGGGGCGGTGAAAAACTGTTTTTT. Translating gives CASSLVAGGGEKLFF. The entire variable domain, with the rest obtained from reference TRBV5-1 and TRBJ1-4, is as follows: KAGVTQTPRYLIKTRGQQVTLSCSPISGHRSVSWYQQTPGQGLQFLFEYFSETQRNKGNFPGRFSGRQFSNSRSEMNVSTLELGDSALYLCASSLVAGGGEKLFFGSGTQLSVL.

V gene TRBV7-3 combines with J gene TRBJ2-5, with D possibly being TRBD2 (5 bases). The J call could be wrong; TRBJ2-7 is a better fit for the DNA end. The CDR3 contains 14 residues. Germline V CDR1 and CDR2: SGHTA, FQGTGA. CDR3 residues: CASSLERLSYEQYF. In DNA, the CDR3 is TGTGCCAGCAGCTTAGAGCGGCTGAGCTACGAGCAGTACTTC.

The chain has TRBV29-1 and TRBJ2-5; no definite D call. Trimming removed 5 bases at V and 4 bases at J, with 11 bases between. The CDR3 covers 12 residues. CDR1 and CDR2 (germline): SQVTM, ANQGSEA. In DNA, the CDR3 is TGCAGCGTTCGTTGGGCCGGAGAGACCCAGTACTTC. Protein product: CSVRWAGETQYF.

V and J are TRBV6-6 and TRBJ1-1, with D tentatively TRBD1 (6 bases). The CDR3 covers 13 residues. Trimming cost V 6 bases and J 4 bases, with 12 bases left between them. CDR1 MNHNY and CDR2 SVGAGI come from the germline V gene (reference sequence). In nucleotides, the CDR3 is TGTGCCAGCAGATTAGGACAGAGCACTGAAGCTTTCTTT. Its protein product is CASRLGQSTEAFF.

The table lists this clone with a few counts. The chain carries TRBV6-5 and TRBJ1-2; weak D call: TRBD1 (5 bases). Germline CDR1 and CDR2: MNHEY and SVGAGI. The CDR3 runs 11 residues. The V end lost 6 bases, the J end lost 4 bases, and 6 bases lay between the germline ends. CDR3 protein: CASSDSYGYTF. In DNA, the CDR3 is TGTGCCAGCAGCGACAGCTATGGCTACACCTTC.